This T cell receptor beta chain was sequenced during a study of T cell changes during pregnancy in multiple sclerosis. Assay used: immunoSEQ multiplex PCR; TCRdb lists only in-frame clones, some missing. The sample carries 48,000 or so clones, over 80% recorded once. The length of the CDR3 is 14 residues. Germline V CDR1 and CDR2: SGHRS, YFSETQ. Trimming at V came to 5 bases and at J to 6 bases, leaving 10 bases not matched to a gene. This sample comprised CD4+ T cells from peripheral blood mononuclear cells, obtained in the second trimester of pregnancy. This chain connects TRBV5-1 to TRBJ2-7, with 8 bases matching TRBD2. This receptor was identified in a female donor in good health, enrolled as a control in a pregnancy study. For the CDR3, the DNA is TGCGCCAGCAGTAAGCGGGGGTCATCTTCCGAGCAGTACTTC. Its translation: CASSKRGSSSEQYF.